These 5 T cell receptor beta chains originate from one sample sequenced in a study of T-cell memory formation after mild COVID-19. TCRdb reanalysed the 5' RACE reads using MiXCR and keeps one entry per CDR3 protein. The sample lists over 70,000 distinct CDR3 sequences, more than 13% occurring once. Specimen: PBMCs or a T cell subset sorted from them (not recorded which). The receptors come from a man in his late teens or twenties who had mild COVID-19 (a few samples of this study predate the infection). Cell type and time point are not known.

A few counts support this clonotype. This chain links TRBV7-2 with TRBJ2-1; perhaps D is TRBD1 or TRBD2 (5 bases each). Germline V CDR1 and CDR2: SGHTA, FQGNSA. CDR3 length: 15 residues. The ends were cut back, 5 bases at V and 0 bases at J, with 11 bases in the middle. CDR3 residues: CASSPGPNSYNEQFF. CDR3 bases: TGTGCCAGCAGCCCGGGACCGAACTCCTACAATGAGCAGTTCTTC.

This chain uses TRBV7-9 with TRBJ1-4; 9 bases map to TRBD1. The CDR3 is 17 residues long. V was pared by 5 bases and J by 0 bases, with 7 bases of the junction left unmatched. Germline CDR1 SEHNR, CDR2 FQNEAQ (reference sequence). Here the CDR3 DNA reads TGTGCCAGCAGCCCAGGAGACAGGGGGGCAACTAATGAAAAACTGTTTTTT. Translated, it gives CASSPGDRGATNEKLFF.

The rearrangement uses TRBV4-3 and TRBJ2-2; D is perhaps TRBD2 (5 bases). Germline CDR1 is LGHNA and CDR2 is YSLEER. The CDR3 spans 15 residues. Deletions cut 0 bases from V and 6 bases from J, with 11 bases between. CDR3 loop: CASSQEDLAPGELFF. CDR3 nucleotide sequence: TGCGCCAGCAGCCAAGAGGACTTGGCCCCCGGGGAGCTGTTTTTT.

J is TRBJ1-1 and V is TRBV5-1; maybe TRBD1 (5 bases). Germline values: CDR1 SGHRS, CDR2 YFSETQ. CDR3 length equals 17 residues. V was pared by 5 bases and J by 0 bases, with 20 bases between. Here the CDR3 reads CASSFLRRDKMNTEAFF. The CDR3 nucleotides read TGCGCCAGCAGTTTCCTTCGCAGGGATAAAATGAACACTGAAGCTTTCTTT. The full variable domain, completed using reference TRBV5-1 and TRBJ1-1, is KAGVTQTPRYLIKTRGQQVTLSCSPISGHRSVSWYQQTPGQGLQFLFEYFSETQRNKGNFPGRFSGRQFSNSRSEMNVSTLELGDSALYLCASSFLRRDKMNTEAFFGQGTRLTVV.

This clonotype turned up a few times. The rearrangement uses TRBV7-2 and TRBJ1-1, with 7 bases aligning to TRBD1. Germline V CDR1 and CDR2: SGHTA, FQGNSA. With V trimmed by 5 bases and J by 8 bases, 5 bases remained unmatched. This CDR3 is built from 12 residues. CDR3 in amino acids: CASSTTGLEAFF. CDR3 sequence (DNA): TGTGCCAGCAGCACGACAGGGCTCGAAGCTTTCTTT.